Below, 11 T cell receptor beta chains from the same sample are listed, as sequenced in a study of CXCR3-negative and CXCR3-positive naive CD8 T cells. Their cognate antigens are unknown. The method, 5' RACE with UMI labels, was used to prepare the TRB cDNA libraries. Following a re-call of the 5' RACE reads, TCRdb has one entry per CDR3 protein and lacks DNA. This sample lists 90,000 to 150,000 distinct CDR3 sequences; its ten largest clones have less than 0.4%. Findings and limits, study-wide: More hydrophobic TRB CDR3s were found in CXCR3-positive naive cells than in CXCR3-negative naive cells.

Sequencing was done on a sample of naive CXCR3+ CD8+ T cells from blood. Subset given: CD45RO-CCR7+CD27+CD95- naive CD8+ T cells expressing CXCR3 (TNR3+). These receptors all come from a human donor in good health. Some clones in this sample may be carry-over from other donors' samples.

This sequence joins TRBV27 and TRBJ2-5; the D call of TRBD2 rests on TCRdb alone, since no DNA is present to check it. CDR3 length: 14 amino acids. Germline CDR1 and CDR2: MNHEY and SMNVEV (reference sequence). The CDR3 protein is CASGQAGGQETQYF.

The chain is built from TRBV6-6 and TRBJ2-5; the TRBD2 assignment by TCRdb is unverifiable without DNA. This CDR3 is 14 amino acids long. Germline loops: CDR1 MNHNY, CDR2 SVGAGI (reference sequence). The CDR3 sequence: CASKPTSGKETQYF.

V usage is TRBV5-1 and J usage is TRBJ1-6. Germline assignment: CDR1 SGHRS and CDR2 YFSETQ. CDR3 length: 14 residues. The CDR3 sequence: CASSTSSYNSPLHF.

CDR3 loop: CASSQVGLAANTGELFF. The chain employs TRBV3-1 and TRBJ2-2; TCRdb picks TRBD2, but there is no DNA to check that call. The CDR3 consists of 17 residues. Germline V CDR1 and CDR2: LGHDT, YNNKEL (reference sequence). Full variable domain (rest looked up from reference TRBV3-1 and TRBJ2-2): DTAVSQTPKYLVTQMGNDKSIKCEQNLGHDTMYWYKQDSKKFLKIMFSYNNKELIINETVPNRFSPKSPDKAHLNLHINSLELGDSAVYFCASSQVGLAANTGELFFGEGSRLTVL.

This chain's CDR3 is CSEGQGPYNEQFF. This chain uses TRBV29-1 with TRBJ2-1; the TRBD1 assignment by TCRdb is unverifiable without DNA. Germline assignment: CDR1 SQVTM and CDR2 ANQGSEA. The CDR3 consists of 13 residues.

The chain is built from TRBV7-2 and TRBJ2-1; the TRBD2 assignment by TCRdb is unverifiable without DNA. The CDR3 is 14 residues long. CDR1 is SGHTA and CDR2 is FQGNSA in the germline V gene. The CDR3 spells CASSSQTRDNEQFF.

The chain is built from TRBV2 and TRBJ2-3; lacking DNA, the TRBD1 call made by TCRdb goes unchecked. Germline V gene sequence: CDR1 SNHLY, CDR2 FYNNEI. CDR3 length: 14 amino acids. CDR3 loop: CARPGQGGSDTQYF.

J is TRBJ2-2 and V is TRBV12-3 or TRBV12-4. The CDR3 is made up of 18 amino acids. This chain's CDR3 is CASSVPGPMDRNTGELFF.

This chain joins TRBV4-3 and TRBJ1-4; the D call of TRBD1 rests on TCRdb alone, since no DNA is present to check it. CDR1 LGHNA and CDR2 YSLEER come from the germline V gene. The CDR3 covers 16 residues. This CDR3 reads CASSQDGGRTNEKLFF.

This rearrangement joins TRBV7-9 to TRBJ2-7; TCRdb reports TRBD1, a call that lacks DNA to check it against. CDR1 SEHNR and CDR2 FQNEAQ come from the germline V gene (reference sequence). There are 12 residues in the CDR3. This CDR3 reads CASSQDSTEQYF.

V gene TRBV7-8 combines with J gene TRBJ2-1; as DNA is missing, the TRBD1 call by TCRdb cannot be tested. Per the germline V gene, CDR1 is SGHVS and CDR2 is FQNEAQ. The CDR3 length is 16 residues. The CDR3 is CASSLVGHQIDNEQFF.